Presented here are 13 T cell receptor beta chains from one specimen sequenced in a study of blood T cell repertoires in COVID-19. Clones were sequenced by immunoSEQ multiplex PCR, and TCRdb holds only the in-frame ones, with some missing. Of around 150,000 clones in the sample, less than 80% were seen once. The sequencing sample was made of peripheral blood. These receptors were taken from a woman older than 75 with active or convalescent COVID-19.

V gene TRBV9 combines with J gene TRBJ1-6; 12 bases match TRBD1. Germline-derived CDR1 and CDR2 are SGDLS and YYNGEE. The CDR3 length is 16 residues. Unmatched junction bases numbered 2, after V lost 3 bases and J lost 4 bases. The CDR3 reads CASSEGQGAYNSPLHF. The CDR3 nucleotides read TGTGCCAGCAGCGAGGGACAGGGGGCATATAATTCACCCCTCCACTTT. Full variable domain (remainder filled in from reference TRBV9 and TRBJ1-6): DSGVTQTPKHLITATGQRVTLRCSPRSGDLSVYWYQQSLDQGLQFLIQYYNGEERAKGNILERFSAQQFPDLHSELNLSSLELGDSALYFCASSEGQGAYNSPLHFGNGTRLTVT.

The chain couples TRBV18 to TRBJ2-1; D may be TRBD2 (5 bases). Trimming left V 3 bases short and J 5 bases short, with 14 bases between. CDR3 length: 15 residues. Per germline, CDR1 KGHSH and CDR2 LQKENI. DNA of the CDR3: TGTGCCAGCTCACCGAATGAAGGGAGACACAATGAGCAGTTCTTC. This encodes CASSPNEGRHNEQFF.

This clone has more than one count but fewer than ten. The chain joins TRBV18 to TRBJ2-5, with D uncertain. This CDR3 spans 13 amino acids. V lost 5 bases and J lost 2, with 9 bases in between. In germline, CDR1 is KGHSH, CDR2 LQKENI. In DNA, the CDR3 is TGTGCCAGCTCAAGACAACGGCAAGAGACCCAGTACTTC. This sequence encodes CASSRQRQETQYF. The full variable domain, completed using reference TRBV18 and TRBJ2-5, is NAGVMQNPRHLVRRRGQEARLRCSPMKGHSHVYWYRQLPEEGLKFMVYLQKENIIDESGMPKERFSAEFPKEGPSILRIQQVVRGDSAAYFCASSRQRQETQYFGPGTRLLVL.

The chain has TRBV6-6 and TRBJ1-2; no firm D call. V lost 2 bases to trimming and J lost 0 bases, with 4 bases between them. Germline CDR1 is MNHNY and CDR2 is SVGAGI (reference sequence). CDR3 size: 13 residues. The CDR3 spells CASSYSANYGYTF. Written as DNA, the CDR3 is TGTGCCAGCAGTTACAGCGCTAACTATGGCTACACCTTC.

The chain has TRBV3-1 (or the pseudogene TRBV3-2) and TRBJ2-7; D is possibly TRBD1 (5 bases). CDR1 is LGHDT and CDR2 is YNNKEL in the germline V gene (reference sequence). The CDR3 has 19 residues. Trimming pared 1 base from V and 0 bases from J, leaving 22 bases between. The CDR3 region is CASSQVSAGLVGSSYEQYF. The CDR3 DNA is TGTGCCAGCAGCCAAGTATCGGCAGGGTTGGTCGGAAGCTCCTACGAGCAGTACTTC.

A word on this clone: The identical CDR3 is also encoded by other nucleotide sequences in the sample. The CDR3 DNA follows: TGTGCCAGCAGGAGCTCCTACGAGCAGTACTTC. Translated: CASRSSYEQYF. The chain employs TRBV6-5 and TRBJ2-7, with no clear D. The germline gives CDR1 MNHEY, CDR2 SVGAGI. CDR3 length: 11 amino acids. Trimming shortened V by 6 bases and J by 0 bases, and 3 bases separated the two germline ends.

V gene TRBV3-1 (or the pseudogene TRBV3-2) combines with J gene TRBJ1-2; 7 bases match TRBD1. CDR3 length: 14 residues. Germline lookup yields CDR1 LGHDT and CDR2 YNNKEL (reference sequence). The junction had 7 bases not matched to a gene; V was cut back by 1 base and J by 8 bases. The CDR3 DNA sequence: TGTGCCAGCAGCCAAGGGGACAGCGTAAGGGGCTACACCTTC. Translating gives CASSQGDSVRGYTF.

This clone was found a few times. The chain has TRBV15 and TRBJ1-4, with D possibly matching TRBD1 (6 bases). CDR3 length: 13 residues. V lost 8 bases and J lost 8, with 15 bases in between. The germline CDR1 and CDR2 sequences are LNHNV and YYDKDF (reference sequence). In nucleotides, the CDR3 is TGTGCCACCGGATACCAGGGGCGGGAAAAACTGTTTTTT. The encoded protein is CATGYQGREKLFF. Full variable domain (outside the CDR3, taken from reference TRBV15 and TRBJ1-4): DAMVIQNPRYQVTQFGKPVTLSCSQTLNHNVMYWYQQKSSQAPKLLFHYYDKDFNNEADTPDNFQSRRPNTSFCFLDIRSPGLGDTAMYLCATGYQGREKLFFGSGTQLSVL.

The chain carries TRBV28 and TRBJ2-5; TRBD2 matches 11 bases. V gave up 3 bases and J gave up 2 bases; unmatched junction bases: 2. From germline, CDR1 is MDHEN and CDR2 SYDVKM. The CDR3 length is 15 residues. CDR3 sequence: CASSFSSGGQETQYF. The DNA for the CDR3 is TGTGCCAGCAGTTTCTCTAGCGGGGGGCAAGAGACCCAGTACTTC.

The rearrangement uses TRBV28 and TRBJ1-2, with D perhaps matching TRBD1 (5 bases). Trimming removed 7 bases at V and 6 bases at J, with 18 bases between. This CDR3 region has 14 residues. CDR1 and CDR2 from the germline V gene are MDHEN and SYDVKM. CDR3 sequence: CASILGGNEHGYTF. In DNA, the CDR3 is TGTGCCAGCATCCTGGGGGGGAACGAACATGGCTACACCTTC.

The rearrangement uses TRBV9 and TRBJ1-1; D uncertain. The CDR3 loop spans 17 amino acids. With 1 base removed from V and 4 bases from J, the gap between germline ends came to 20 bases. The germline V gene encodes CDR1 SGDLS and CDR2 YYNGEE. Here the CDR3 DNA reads TGTGCCAGCAGCGTAAACAAGAGACGAGGGAGTTTCACTGAAGCTTTCTTT. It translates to CASSVNKRRGSFTEAFF. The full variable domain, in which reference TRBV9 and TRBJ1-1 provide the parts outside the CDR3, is DSGVTQTPKHLITATGQRVTLRCSPRSGDLSVYWYQQSLDQGLQFLIQYYNGEERAKGNILERFSAQQFPDLHSELNLSSLELGDSALYFCASSVNKRRGSFTEAFFGQGTRLTVV.

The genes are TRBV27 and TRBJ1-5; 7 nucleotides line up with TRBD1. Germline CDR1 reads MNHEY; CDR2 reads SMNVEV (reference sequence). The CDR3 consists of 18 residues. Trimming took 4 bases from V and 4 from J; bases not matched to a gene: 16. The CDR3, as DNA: TGTGCCAGCAGTTCTACAGGGGTAGGGGTCCTTCCGAATCAGCCCCAGCATTTT. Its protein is CASSSTGVGVLPNQPQHF.

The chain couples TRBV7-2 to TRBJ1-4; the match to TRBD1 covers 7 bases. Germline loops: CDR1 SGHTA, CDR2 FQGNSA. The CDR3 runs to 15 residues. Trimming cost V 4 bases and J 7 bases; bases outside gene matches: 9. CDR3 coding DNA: TGTGCCAGCAGCTCAACAGGGGTTTCGGGTGAAAAACTGTTTTTT. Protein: CASSSTGVSGEKLFF.